This entry concerns a single T cell receptor beta chain. Its antigen is still unknown. This sample was included in a study of graft-versus-host responses after intestinal transplantation. Notes on the study in general: Peak GvH clone levels in circulation were associated with early post-transplant HvG declines. Marrow from the recipient contained GvH clones, some of which had appeared first in ileum or blood.

Clones were sequenced by immunoSEQ multiplex PCR, and TCRdb holds only the in-frame ones, with some missing. This table holds 40,000 or so clones, roughly 86% found once. This CDR3 has 20 amino acids. V was trimmed by 1 base and J by 1 base, leaving 26 bases between them. Germline CDR1 is SGHRS and CDR2 is YFSETQ. This rearrangement joins TRBV5-1 to TRBJ1-1; weak D call: TRBD1 (5 bases). This TCR came from a human patient who received an intestinal transplant, so some T cells may come from the graft donor. The source was PBMCs, collected around 270 days after transplant. The CDR3 bases are TGCGCCAGCAGCTTGAATCCTGATATGCGGGGGAGGGGTGCGAACACTGAAGCTTTCTTT. The encoded protein is CASSLNPDMRGRGANTEAFF. Combining the CDR3 with reference TRBV5-1 and TRBJ1-1 gives the whole variable domain KAGVTQTPRYLIKTRGQQVTLSCSPISGHRSVSWYQQTPGQGLQFLFEYFSETQRNKGNFPGRFSGRQFSNSRSEMNVSTLELGDSALYLCASSLNPDMRGRGANTEAFFGQGTRLTVV.